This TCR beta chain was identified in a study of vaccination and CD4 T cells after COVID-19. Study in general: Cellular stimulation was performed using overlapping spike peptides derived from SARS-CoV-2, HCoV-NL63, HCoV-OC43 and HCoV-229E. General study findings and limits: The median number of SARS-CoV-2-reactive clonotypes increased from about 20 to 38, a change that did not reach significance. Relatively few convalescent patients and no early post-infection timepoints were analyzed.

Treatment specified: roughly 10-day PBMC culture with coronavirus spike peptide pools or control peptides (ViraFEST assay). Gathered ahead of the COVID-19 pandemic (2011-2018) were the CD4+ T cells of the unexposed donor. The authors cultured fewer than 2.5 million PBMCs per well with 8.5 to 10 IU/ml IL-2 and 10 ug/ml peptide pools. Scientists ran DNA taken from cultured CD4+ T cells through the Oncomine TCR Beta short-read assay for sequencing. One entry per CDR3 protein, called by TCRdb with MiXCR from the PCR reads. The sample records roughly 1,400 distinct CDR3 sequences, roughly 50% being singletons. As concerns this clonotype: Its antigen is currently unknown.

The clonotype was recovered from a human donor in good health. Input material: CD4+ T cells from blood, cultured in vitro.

The CDR3 nucleotides read TGTGCCAGCAGTCTACCGGGACAGGGAAGATCCAATGAGCAGTTCTTC. Its protein product is CASSLPGQGRSNEQFF. The V call is TRBV27, the J call TRBJ2-1; 9 nucleotides match TRBD1. CDR3 length equals 16 residues. The germline gives CDR1 MNHEY, CDR2 SMNVEV (reference sequence). V gave up 5 bases and J gave up 6 bases; unmatched junction bases: 11.